This entry lists 13 T cell receptor beta chains sequenced from one sample in a study of blood T cell repertoires in COVID-19. Only in-frame clones appear in the TCRdb table, and some are missing; sequencing was by immunoSEQ multiplex PCR. This table has approximately 390,000 clones, 80% to 90% appearing once. The sample comprised peripheral blood. The receptors come from a woman aged 55-69 years with COVID-19, enrolled during active disease.

The gene calls are TRBV5-8 and TRBJ2-7, with TRBD1 matching over 8 bases. Germline CDR1 SGHTS, CDR2 YDEGEE. V dropped 9 bases and J dropped 1; count of bases not matched to a gene: 12. This CDR3 is 15 amino acids long. The CDR3 sequence is CATRSEDRDSYEQYF. The CDR3 nucleotides are TGTGCCACCCGATCCGAGGACAGGGATTCCTACGAGCAGTACTTC.

A single count supports this clone. The chain is built from TRBV18 and TRBJ2-2; D is undetermined. Germline V CDR1 and CDR2: KGHSH, LQKENI. V lost 3 bases, J lost 1 base, and 9 bases lay in between. CDR3 length: 15 amino acids. For the CDR3, the DNA is TGTGCCAGCTCACCGCAGTATGGGAACACCGGGGAGCTGTTTTTT. Residues: CASSPQYGNTGELFF.

This rearrangement joins TRBV6-6 to TRBJ2-7, with D perhaps TRBD1 (5 bases). This CDR3 has 15 amino acids. Trimming left V 0 bases short and J 5 bases short, with 14 bases between. CDR1 and CDR2 (germline): MNHNY, SVGAGI (reference sequence). The CDR3 loop reads CASSYSGQGPHEQYF. DNA for the CDR3: TGTGCCAGCAGTTACTCGGGGCAGGGTCCCCACGAGCAGTACTTC.

The rearrangement uses TRBV6-5 and TRBJ1-5, with TRBD1 matching over 8 bases. The V gene end was trimmed by 6 bases and the J gene end by 1 base; junction bases not matched to a gene: 5. There are 15 residues in the CDR3. Per germline, CDR1 MNHEY and CDR2 SVGAGI. The CDR3 loop reads CASSRDRSSNQPQHF. CDR3 sequence (DNA): TGTGCCAGCAGCAGGGACAGGTCCAGCAATCAGCCCCAGCATTTT.

In this sample, this clone turned up once. V and J are TRBV6-5 and TRBJ1-1; the D gene is possibly TRBD1 (5 bases). The CDR3 covers 15 residues. V lost 0 bases, J lost 1 base, and 9 bases lay in between. The germline gives CDR1 MNHEY, CDR2 SVGAGI. The CDR3 bases are TGTGCCAGCAGTTACTCGATTAGGGGGAACACTGAAGCTTTCTTT. It codes for CASSYSIRGNTEAFF.

The chain couples TRBV5-1 to TRBJ1-5; TRBD1 aligns across 7 bases. Trimming at V came to 5 bases and at J to 7 bases, leaving 12 bases not matched to a gene. Germline-derived CDR1 and CDR2 are SGHRS and YFSETQ. This CDR3 is built from 15 residues. CDR3 loop: CASSPNTGDEQPQHF. The CDR3 DNA reads as TGCGCCAGCAGTCCGAATACAGGGGACGAGCAGCCCCAGCATTTT.

The chain uses TRBV27 and TRBJ2-7, with D maybe TRBD2 (6 bases). This CDR3 region has 16 residues. In germline, CDR1 is MNHEY, CDR2 SMNVEV (reference sequence). The V end lost 7 bases, the J end lost 0 bases, and 19 bases lay between the germline ends. CDR3 loop: CASKKEEGTLSYEQYF. The CDR3 DNA sequence: TGTGCCAGCAAGAAGGAGGAGGGTACTCTCTCCTACGAGCAGTACTTC.

This clone came up a few times. This chain joins TRBV2 and TRBJ1-2; no reliable D call. Germline lookup yields CDR1 SNHLY and CDR2 FYNNEI. CDR3 length: 11 amino acids. Trimming pared 5 bases from V and 8 bases from J, leaving 9 bases between. The DNA of the CDR3 is TGTGCCAGCAGTACCAGAGGCGGCTACACCTTC. Translating it yields CASSTRGGYTF.

J is TRBJ2-7 and V is TRBV12-2; the table calls TRBD2, which could not be checked here. TRBV12-2 is a pseudogene. The CDR3 contains 15 residues. CDR3 sequence (DNA): TGTGCAAGTCGCCCTAAGCGGGGGGAAACCTACGAGCAGTACTTC. This sequence encodes CASRPKRGETYEQYF.

Only one count was recorded for this clone. This chain uses TRBV15 with TRBJ2-5; 12 bases are a match to TRBD2. Germline V gives CDR1 LNHNV, CDR2 YYDKDF (reference sequence). This CDR3 has 16 amino acids. Losses at the gene ends were 0 bases for V and 4 bases for J; bases not matched to a gene: 3. CDR3 DNA sequence: TGTGCCACCAGCAGAGATCTAGCGGGGGGGCTAGAGACCCAGTACTTC. This translates into CATSRDLAGGLETQYF.

This chain links TRBV5-4 with TRBJ1-6; maybe TRBD1 (5 bases). The CDR3 has 15 residues. The germline V gene has CDR1 SGHNT and CDR2 YYREEE (reference sequence). The ends were cut back, 3 bases at V and 6 bases at J, with 13 bases in the middle. CDR3 coding DNA: TGTGCCAGCAGCTGGACCGACAGTGGTAATTCACCCCTCCACTTT. This gives the protein CASSWTDSGNSPLHF. The full variable domain, its missing parts supplied by reference TRBV5-4 and TRBJ1-6, is ETGVTQSPTHLIKTRGQQVTLRCSSQSGHNTVSWYQQALGQGPQFIFQYYREEENGRGNFPPRFSGLQFPNYSSELNVNALELDDSALYLCASSWTDSGNSPLHFGNGTRLTVT.

The chain links TRBV11-2 to TRBJ1-5; perhaps TRBD1 as D (6 bases). Germline-derived CDR1 and CDR2 are SGHAT and FQNNGV. The CDR3 extends over 15 amino acids. With 5 bases removed from V and 0 bases from J, the gap between germline ends came to 11 bases. The CDR3 loop is CASSRGQNSNQPQHF. CDR3 DNA: TGTGCCAGCAGCCGAGGACAGAATAGCAATCAGCCCCAGCATTTT. Complete variable domain (other parts from reference TRBV11-2 and TRBJ1-5): EAGVAQSPRYKIIEKRQSVAFWCNPISGHATLYWYQQILGQGPKLLIQFQNNGVVDDSQLPKDRFSAERLKGVDSTLKIQPAKLEDSAVYLCASSRGQNSNQPQHFGDGTRLSIL.

V is TRBV14 and J is TRBJ1-1, with D perhaps TRBD1 (5 bases). Trimming left V 0 bases short and J 12 bases short, with 17 bases between. Germline V gene sequence: CDR1 SGHDN, CDR2 FVKESK. The CDR3 runs to 14 residues. The CDR3 DNA reads TGTGCCAGCAGCCAAGATTGGGTTACAGGAAGGACTTTCTTT. It is translated as CASSQDWVTGRTFF.